These 9 T cell receptor beta chains share one sample of origin, sequenced in a study of T cell responses to AZD1222 COVID-19 vaccine. The protocol was immunoSEQ multiplex PCR, while the TCRdb copy is restricted to in-frame clones and leaves out a portion. The sample contains approximately 100,000 clones, around 94% of which appear only once. This sample comprised peripheral blood, obtained on day 0 of AZD1222 vaccination. These receptors were collected from an adult in good health.

This chain connects TRBV10-3 to TRBJ2-3; TRBD2 agrees at 12 bases. CDR3 length equals 16 residues. The germline V gene has CDR1 ENHRY and CDR2 SYGVKD. With 4 bases clipped from V and 2 bases from J, the junction kept 4 bases outside the gene matches. DNA of the CDR3: TGTGCCATCAGTGGAACTAGCGGGGGGACCACAGATACGCAGTATTTT. This translates into CAISGTSGGTTDTQYF.

The DNA of the CDR3 is TGTGCCAGCAGTTTGCTCCCAGGGACACTTAACACTGAAGCTTTCTTT. Translating it yields CASSLLPGTLNTEAFF. V gene TRBV28 combines with J gene TRBJ1-1; a weak D match, TRBD1 (6 bases). Trimming cost V 3 bases and J 2 bases, with 16 bases left between them. CDR3 length: 16 amino acids. The V gene's germline CDR1 is MDHEN and CDR2 SYDVKM.

The rearrangement joins TRBV7-8 to TRBJ1-1; D ambiguous. Deletions cut 1 base from V and 2 bases from J, with 8 bases between. The germline gives CDR1 SGHVS, CDR2 FQNEAQ. This CDR3 has 14 residues. The CDR3 protein is CASSLVRGNTEAFF. In nucleotides, the CDR3 is TGTGCCAGCAGCTTAGTTCGTGGAAACACTGAAGCTTTCTTT.

The chain links TRBV19 to TRBJ1-4, with a tentative D call TRBD1 (6 bases). CDR3 size: 14 residues. The germline V gene encodes CDR1 LNHDA and CDR2 SQIVND (reference sequence). V lost 10 bases, J lost 4 bases, and 16 bases lay in between. CDR3 residues: CATSVRDNNEKLFF. CDR3 bases: TGTGCCACGAGCGTGCGGGACAATAATGAAAAACTGTTTTTT.

J is TRBJ2-1 and V is TRBV9; D may be TRBD1 (5 bases). Germline V gene data show CDR1 as SGDLS and CDR2 as YYNGEE. The CDR3 is made up of 15 amino acids. The V and J ends lost 0 bases and 4 bases respectively, with 11 bases between them. The CDR3 sequence is CASSVEGIRYNEQFF. CDR3 coding DNA: TGTGCCAGCAGCGTAGAGGGGATAAGGTACAATGAGCAGTTCTTC.

This clone was counted a single time. The rearrangement joins TRBV6-5 to TRBJ1-5; TRBD1 aligns across 7 bases. In germline, CDR1 is MNHEY, CDR2 SVGAGI. This CDR3 contains 12 residues. The J segment lost 9 bases and the V segment lost 6 bases, leaving 5 bases of the junction unmatched. The DNA of the CDR3 is TGTGCCAGCAGCCACAGGGGCTCGCCCCAGCATTTT. It encodes CASSHRGSPQHF.

The genes are TRBV7-2 and TRBJ2-7; D possibly corresponds to TRBD1 (6 bases). CDR1 is SGHTA, CDR2 FQGNSA, per germline. CDR3 length: 15 residues. V was pared by 4 bases and J by 1 base, with 14 bases between. CDR3 bases: TGTGCCAGCAGCTGGGATGAACAGGGATCCTACGAGCAGTACTTC. This codes for CASSWDEQGSYEQYF.

The DNA of the CDR3 is TGTGCCAGCACCCTCCAGGGGGCTAACACTGAAGCTTTCTTT. Its translation is CASTLQGANTEAFF. V usage is TRBV3-1 (or the pseudogene TRBV3-2) and J usage is TRBJ1-1, with 8 bases fitting TRBD1. The germline CDR1 and CDR2 sequences are LGHDT and YNNKEL (reference sequence). The V segment lost 7 bases and the J segment 2 bases; nucleotides outside the gene matches: 6. This CDR3 has 14 residues.

This clone occurred once. CDR3 region: CASKDRGFYGYTF. DNA for the CDR3: TGTGCCAGTAAGGACAGGGGGTTCTATGGCTACACCTTC. The J gene is TRBJ1-2, the V gene TRBV19; 10 nucleotides align to TRBD1. The V and J ends lost 7 bases and 4 bases, in that order; junction bases with no gene match: 3. The length of the CDR3 is 13 residues. Germline-derived CDR1 and CDR2 are LNHDA and SQIVND (reference sequence).